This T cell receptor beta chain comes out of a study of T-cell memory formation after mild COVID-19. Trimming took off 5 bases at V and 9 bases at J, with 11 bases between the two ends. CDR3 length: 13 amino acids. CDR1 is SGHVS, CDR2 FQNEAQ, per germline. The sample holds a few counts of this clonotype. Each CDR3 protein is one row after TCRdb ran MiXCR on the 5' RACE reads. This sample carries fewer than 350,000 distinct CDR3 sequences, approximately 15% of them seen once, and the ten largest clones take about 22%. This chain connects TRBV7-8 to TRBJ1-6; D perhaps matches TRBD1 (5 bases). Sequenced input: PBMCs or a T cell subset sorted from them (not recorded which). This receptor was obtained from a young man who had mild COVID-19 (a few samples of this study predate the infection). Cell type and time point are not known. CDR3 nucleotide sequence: TGTGCCAGCAGCCCGAGCGGGGCTTCACCCCTCCACTTT. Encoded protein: CASSPSGASPLHF.